The entry below gives a single T cell receptor beta chain sequence along with its context. CD8 cells regarded as naive lacked CD45RO, were positively chosen for CCR7, and omitted terminally differentiated effector memory CD45RA+ cells. Each cell subset's genomic DNA was divided evenly among several immunoSEQ plates. Sequencing was performed with immunoSEQ multiplex PCR; in TCRdb, only in-frame clones are kept and a portion is missing. Seen here are approximately 600,000 clones, 85% to 95% observed once, and the top ten hold around 0.12%. The data belong to a study of shared clonotypes between healthy human individuals. The germline CDR1 and CDR2 sequences are LNHDA and SQIVND (reference sequence). The CDR3 has 14 residues.

Sequencing input: naive CD8+ T cells sorted from blood. J is TRBJ2-5 and V is TRBV19; TRBD1 is a possible D gene (6 bases). The DNA end is more similar to TRBJ2-7, so the J call may be wrong. This clonotype was obtained from a woman aged 30 to 39 in good health. The CDR3, as DNA: TGTGCCAGTAGTTGGACAGCCCTCTCCTACGAGCAGTACTTC. This translates into CASSWTALSYEQYF.